This passage covers 11 T cell receptor beta chains from one sample sequenced in a study of cytomegalovirus exposure and HLA in healthy donors. PCR used 60 Vbeta primers and 13 Jbeta primers. The table came from immunoSEQ multiplex PCR; TCRdb's copy has only in-frame clones and leaves some out. The table has 150,000 to 200,000 clones, roughly three quarters seen once. Sequenced input: PBMCs. The receptor set was obtained from a man younger than 30 in good health and CMV-seropositive.

The rearrangement joins TRBV6-5 to TRBJ1-6; 8 nucleotides match TRBD1. Germline V gives CDR1 MNHEY, CDR2 SVGAGI. The CDR3 extends over 14 amino acids. The junction had 6 bases not matched to a gene; V was cut back by 4 bases and J by 10 bases. CDR3 sequence reads: CASSSTGEYSPLHF. The CDR3 DNA follows: TGTGCCAGCAGTTCGACAGGGGAATACTCACCCCTCCACTTT.

This clone was seen only a few times. The chain employs TRBV19 and TRBJ2-3, with TRBD2 matching 10 bases. This CDR3 region has 15 residues. J was trimmed by 4 bases and V by 2 bases; bases with no gene match: 3. CDR1 LNHDA and CDR2 SQIVND come from the germline V gene (reference sequence). CDR3 nucleotide sequence: TGTGCCAGTAGTATAACTAGCGGGGACTCAGATACGCAGTATTTT. Residues: CASSITSGDSDTQYF.

This chain connects TRBV27 to TRBJ2-1; D is uncertain. V gave up 1 base and J gave up 2 bases, with 12 bases separating them. The CDR3 length is 16 residues. Germline V lookup: CDR1 MNHEY, CDR2 SMNVEV (reference sequence). DNA for the CDR3: TGTGCCAGCAGTTTATTAGGCGGCCCTCCCTACAATGAGCAGTTCTTC. This sequence encodes CASSLLGGPPYNEQFF.

The chain employs TRBV18 and TRBJ2-6; D is perhaps TRBD1 (5 bases). Germline V gene data show CDR1 as KGHSH and CDR2 as LQKENI. V was pared by 3 bases and J by 2 bases, with 14 bases between. The CDR3 is made up of 17 amino acids. The DNA for the CDR3 is TGTGCCAGCTCACCGGCAGGGCCGTGGACTGGGGCCAACGTCCTGACTTTC. This translates into CASSPAGPWTGANVLTF.

V and J are TRBV7-3 and TRBJ2-3, with a weak D call TRBD2 (6 bases). Germline CDR1 and CDR2: SGHTA and FQGTGA. V lost 4 bases and J 0 bases, leaving 20 bases between the germline ends. The CDR3 consists of 18 residues. CDR3 protein: CASSSTRDSPKSTDTQYF. As DNA, the CDR3 is TGTGCCAGCAGCTCTACCCGGGACTCCCCGAAGAGCACAGATACGCAGTATTTT.

The rearrangement links TRBV15 to TRBJ1-5; 8 positions match TRBD1. The CDR3 length is 18 residues. V was pared by 0 bases and J by 1 base, with 8 bases of the junction left unmatched. Looked up from germline, CDR1 is LNHNV and CDR2 is YYDKDF (reference sequence). The CDR3 DNA is TGTGCCACCAGCAGAGATGACCTGTGGGACAGGAGCAATCAGCCCCAGCATTTT. Its protein product is CATSRDDLWDRSNQPQHF.

The rearrangement links TRBV30 to TRBJ1-2; the D is unclear. CDR3 size: 16 residues. CDR1 and CDR2 from the germline V gene are GTSNPN and SVGIG (reference sequence). V was clipped by 0 bases and J by 5 bases, with 19 bases between them. CDR3: CAWSVNGEAGWYGYTF. CDR3 bases: TGTGCCTGGAGTGTGAACGGGGAGGCGGGTTGGTATGGCTACACCTTC.

This clone was seen only once. The rearrangement joins TRBV6-5 to TRBJ2-7; 8 bases align to TRBD1. Looked up from germline, CDR1 is MNHEY and CDR2 is SVGAGI. V lost 0 bases and J lost 4; bases outside the gene matches: 5. The CDR3 is made up of 15 amino acids. As DNA, the CDR3 is TGTGCCAGCAGTTACTCGGAACAGGGGGGTTACGAGCAGTACTTC. Translating it yields CASSYSEQGGYEQYF.

V and J are TRBV11-3 and TRBJ2-1; D possibly corresponds to TRBD1 (5 bases). Germline V CDR1 and CDR2: SGHNT, YENEEA. Deletions cut 2 bases from V and 1 base from J, with 6 bases between. The CDR3 has 14 residues. CDR3 amino acids: CASSLQGSYNEQFF. CDR3 sequence (DNA): TGTGCCAGCAGCTTACAGGGTTCCTACAATGAGCAGTTCTTC.

CDR3 protein: CASSAVGDSGTEAFF. CDR3 DNA sequence: TGTGCCAGCAGCGCGGTGGGGGACTCGGGCACTGAAGCTTTCTTT. The chain couples TRBV9 to TRBJ1-1; TRBD1 might be the D (5 bases). This CDR3 is built from 15 residues. V was cut by 3 bases and J by 4 bases, with 16 bases left in between. CDR1 SGDLS and CDR2 YYNGEE come from the germline V gene. Based on the CDR3 plus reference TRBV9 and TRBJ1-1, the full variable domain is DSGVTQTPKHLITATGQRVTLRCSPRSGDLSVYWYQQSLDQGLQFLIQYYNGEERAKGNILERFSAQQFPDLHSELNLSSLELGDSALYFCASSAVGDSGTEAFFGQGTRLTVV.

The CDR3 DNA is TGTGCCAGTAGTGGGGGGGGCGCGTGGACTGAAGCTTTCTTT. This translates into CASSGGGAWTEAFF. The chain carries TRBV19 and TRBJ1-1; D possibly corresponds to TRBD1 (6 bases). This CDR3 region has 14 residues. In germline, CDR1 is LNHDA, CDR2 SQIVND (reference sequence). V was cut by 5 bases and J by 5 bases, with 15 bases left in between.